Shown below are 24 T cell receptor beta chains from a single sample sequenced in a study of regulatory T cells in long-lasting Graves disease (dated by TCRdb to the early 2020s). The sample's time point, from its label and the paper: persistent/refractory GD, antithyroid drugs over 5 years with positive TRAb. For both TCR sequencing and RNA sequencing, RNA was extracted from PBMCs using TRIzol. The library relied on multiplex PCR. The sequencer was an Illumina HiSeq 4000. CDR3 regions were amplified by Arm-PCR with iRepertoire HTBI primers to construct TCR beta libraries. TCRdb passed the public sequencing reads through fastp at Q25 and MiXCR, retaining productive beta sequences. Records with the same CDR3 protein are collapsed into one entry carrying the most frequent genes and DNA. This sample is represented by roughly 400,000 distinct CDR3 sequences; 20% to 25% of them were singletons. The ten largest make up 13% to 15% of the sample.

Here the sequenced sample was peripheral blood mononuclear cells (PBMCs), taken when the disease was refractory, from a patient treated with antithyroid drugs. The receptors originated from a female donor with Graves disease.

There are many counts of this clonotype. This rearrangement joins TRBV5-5 to TRBJ2-4, with 7 bases fitting TRBD2. Per germline, CDR1 SGHKS and CDR2 YYEKEE (reference sequence). The CDR3 extends over 16 amino acids. V gave up 0 bases and J gave up 3 bases; unmatched junction bases: 6. The CDR3: CASSLEGGSGKNIQYF. Here the CDR3 DNA reads TGTGCCAGCAGCTTGGAGGGAGGGTCGGGCAAAAACATTCAGTACTTC.

The V gene is TRBV19, the J gene TRBJ2-5; 9 positions agree with TRBD2. TRBJ2-1 explains the end of the DNA better; the J call may be wrong. Germline-derived CDR1 and CDR2 are LNHDA and SQIVND (reference sequence). The CDR3 sequence is 15 residues long. CDR3 in amino acids: CASSTVAGVRNEQFF. In nucleotides, the CDR3 is TGTGCCAGTAGTACGGTAGCGGGAGTCCGGAATGAGCAGTTCTTC.

V and J are TRBV28 and TRBJ1-2; possible D gene TRBD1, 6 bases. The germline CDR1 and CDR2 sequences are MDHEN and SYDVKM. Trimming shortened V by 5 bases and J by 7 bases, and 20 bases separated the two germline ends. The CDR3 totals 15 residues. This CDR3 reads CASSAHRVYEGGYTF. CDR3 in DNA: TGTGCCAGCAGTGCACACAGGGTTTATGAGGGTGGCTACACCTTC.

CDR3 DNA sequence: TGTGCCAGCAGTTTATGGGAACAGACCCAGTACTTC. This codes for CASSLWEQTQYF. J is TRBJ2-5 and V is TRBV28, with unresolved D. Germline V gene data show CDR1 as MDHEN and CDR2 as SYDVKM. With 0 bases removed from V and 6 bases from J, the gap between germline ends came to 5 bases. The CDR3 runs to 12 residues. Combining the CDR3 with reference TRBV28 and TRBJ2-5 gives the whole variable domain DVKVTQSSRYLVKRTGEKVFLECVQDMDHENMFWYRQDPGLGLRLIYFSYDVKMKEKGDIPEGYSVSREKKERFSLILESASTNQTSMYLCASSLWEQTQYFGPGTRLLVL.

This clonotype was observed at least ten times. V and J are TRBV20-1 and TRBJ2-4, with unresolved D. Trimming removed 0 bases at V and 3 bases at J, with 12 bases between. CDR3 length: 15 residues. Germline V lookup: CDR1 DFQATT, CDR2 SNEGSKA (reference sequence). CDR3 nucleotide sequence: TGCAGTGCTAGAGATACCCTCAGTGGCAAAAACATTCAGTACTTC. This gives the protein CSARDTLSGKNIQYF.

The rearrangement links TRBV20-1 to TRBJ2-7, with 7 bases matching TRBD2. CDR1 and CDR2 (germline): DFQATT, SNEGSKA (reference sequence). The CDR3 is 16 residues long. J lost 0 bases, V lost 6 bases, and 14 bases had no gene match. CDR3: CSALESGAGISYEQYF. The CDR3 DNA follows: TGCAGTGCGCTCGAATCCGGAGCGGGGATCTCCTACGAGCAGTACTTC.

In regard to this clonotype: One junction end disagrees with the germline gene, perhaps due to a read error. The chain recombines TRBV29-1 with TRBJ1-1, with unresolved D. The CDR3 loop spans 12 amino acids. Per germline, CDR1 SQVTM and CDR2 ANQGSEA. CDR3 region: CSIGRENAEAFF. CDR3 in DNA: TGCAGCATAGGACGGGAGAACGCTGAAGCTTTCTTT.

This clonotype was seen at least ten times. CDR3 sequence reads: CASSRTYRDISGANVLTF. As DNA, the CDR3 is TGTGCCAGCAGCCGAACCTACCGGGACATCTCTGGGGCCAACGTCCTGACTTTC. V usage is TRBV27 and J usage is TRBJ2-6; a possible D gene is TRBD1 (6 bases). Germline lookup yields CDR1 MNHEY and CDR2 SMNVEV (reference sequence). The length of the CDR3 is 18 residues. V lost 6 bases, J lost 0 bases, and 18 bases lay in between.

Ten or more counts support this clonotype. The rearrangement joins TRBV10-3 to TRBJ2-5, with 10 bases identical to TRBD2. V gave up 4 bases and J gave up 3 bases; unmatched junction bases: 2. Germline CDR1 ENHRY, CDR2 SYGVKD. The CDR3 spans 14 residues. The CDR3 coding sequence is TGTGCCATCAGTGCTAGCGGGAGTGAAGAGACCCAGTACTTC. Protein product: CAISASGSEETQYF.

This clonotype was picked up many times. This rearrangement joins TRBV3-1 to TRBJ1-1; 9 bases line up with TRBD1. The V segment lost 4 bases and the J segment 4 bases; nucleotides outside the gene matches: 7. This CDR3 has 15 amino acids. The germline V gene encodes CDR1 LGHDT and CDR2 YNNKEL (reference sequence). This CDR3 is CASSPWDRVGTEAFF. The CDR3 DNA sequence: TGTGCCAGCAGCCCTTGGGACAGGGTGGGCACTGAAGCTTTCTTT.

This clonotype was counted ten times or more. The chain uses TRBV7-3 and TRBJ2-5; TRBD2 aligns across 8 bases. The ends lost 6 bases at V and 1 base at J; junction bases unmatched: 10. The CDR3 sequence is 16 residues long. The germline CDR1 and CDR2 sequences are SGHTA and FQGTGA. CDR3 protein: CASSSHGGASQETQYF. CDR3 in DNA: TGTGCCAGCAGTTCCCACGGGGGGGCCTCCCAAGAGACCCAGTACTTC.

The chain couples TRBV6-1 to TRBJ1-5; no reliable D call. V was clipped by 8 bases and J by 0 bases, with 11 bases between them. The CDR3 has 14 amino acids. Germline V lookup: CDR1 MNHNS, CDR2 SASEGT. The CDR3 protein is CASATDYSNQPQHF. CDR3 coding DNA: TGTGCCAGCGCGACGGACTATAGCAATCAGCCCCAGCATTTT.

The rearrangement uses TRBV4-1 and TRBJ1-2; D is unresolved. Germline CDR1 and CDR2: MGHRA and YSYEKL. This CDR3 has 15 residues. With 1 base removed from V and 3 bases from J, the gap between germline ends came to 12 bases. CDR3 sequence (DNA): TGCGCCAGCAGCCAAGTCTCGGGAGTGGACTATGGCTACACCTTC. Amino acid sequence: CASSQVSGVDYGYTF.

The gene calls are TRBV20-1 and TRBJ2-7, with 15 bases lining up with TRBD2. Germline V gene sequence: CDR1 DFQATT, CDR2 SNEGSKA (reference sequence). The CDR3 has 14 residues. Unmatched junction bases numbered 1, after V lost 3 bases and J lost 4 bases. In DNA form, the CDR3 reads TGCAGTGCTAGCGGGACTAGCGGGAGGTACGAGCAGTACTTC. Translated, it gives CSASGTSGRYEQYF.

This clonotype appeared many times. The rearrangement joins TRBV20-1 to TRBJ1-2; D is ambiguous. V shed 1 base and J shed 4 bases, with 7 bases lying between them. This CDR3 has 12 residues. Germline assignment: CDR1 DFQATT and CDR2 SNEGSKA (reference sequence). CDR3 in amino acids: CSARVTSYGYTF. The CDR3, as DNA: TGCAGTGCTAGAGTGACTAGCTATGGCTACACCTTC.

This rearrangement joins TRBV4-1 to TRBJ2-7, with TRBD2 identical over 8 bases. CDR1 MGHRA and CDR2 YSYEKL come from the germline V gene. The V gene end was trimmed by 1 base and the J gene end by 7 bases; junction bases not matched to a gene: 9. This CDR3 spans 15 amino acids. The CDR3 bases are TGCGCCAGCAGCCAAGGGTATCTTCGGGAGGGGGAGCAGTACTTC. This sequence encodes CASSQGYLREGEQYF.

This clonotype occurred many times. The chain employs TRBV20-1 and TRBJ2-5, with 11 bases that match TRBD2. The germline V gene encodes CDR1 DFQATT and CDR2 SNEGSKA (reference sequence). Trimming at V came to 3 bases and at J to 1 base, leaving 1 base not matched to a gene. The CDR3 is 14 amino acids. CDR3 protein: CSARTSGTQETQYF. CDR3 sequence (DNA): TGCAGTGCTAGGACTAGCGGGACCCAAGAGACCCAGTACTTC.

This clonotype was seen ten or more times. The V gene is TRBV2, the J gene TRBJ2-7; TRBD2 might be the D (5 bases). The J call may not be correct, given that the DNA end is closer to TRBJ2-5. This CDR3 region has 13 residues. The germline V gene has CDR1 SNHLY and CDR2 FYNNEI. This CDR3 reads CASSAGNVETQYF. For the CDR3, the DNA is TGTGCCAGCAGCGCCGGGAACGTCGAGACCCAGTACTTC.

The chain links TRBV6-1 to TRBJ1-5; no firm D call. Per germline, CDR1 MNHNS and CDR2 SASEGT. The CDR3 is 16 amino acids. The germline V and J ends were trimmed by 2 bases and 2 bases, with 13 bases remaining between them. DNA of the CDR3: TGTGCCAGCAGTGAAAGTTGGGATCTCCGCAATCAGCCCCAGCATTTT. As protein: CASSESWDLRNQPQHF.

This clonotype came up many times. The chain combines TRBV10-3 with TRBJ1-2; D may be TRBD1 (5 bases). In germline, CDR1 is ENHRY, CDR2 SYGVKD. This CDR3 spans 13 amino acids. V lost 3 bases and J 1 base, leaving 6 bases between the germline ends. CDR3 bases: TGTGCCATCAGTGACAGGGATAACTATGGCTACACCTTC. Protein sequence: CAISDRDNYGYTF.

The chain is built from TRBV20-1 and TRBJ2-5; D gene ambiguous. Germline CDR1 reads DFQATT; CDR2 reads SNEGSKA (reference sequence). Deletions cut 4 bases from V and 1 base from J, with 7 bases between. The CDR3 is made up of 12 amino acids. The CDR3 DNA reads TGCAGTGCTAAAAAGGGCCAAGAGACCCAGTACTTC. The encoded protein is CSAKKGQETQYF.

This clonotype was detected only a few times. V and J are TRBV27 and TRBJ2-1; D remains unclear. V lost 0 bases to trimming and J lost 3 bases, with 9 bases between them. CDR3 size: 15 residues. CDR1 and CDR2 from the germline V gene are MNHEY and SMNVEV (reference sequence). CDR3 protein: CASSLSWGFYNEQFF. The CDR3 DNA sequence: TGTGCCAGCAGTTTATCGTGGGGTTTCTACAATGAGCAGTTCTTC.

The chain is built from TRBV18 and TRBJ1-2; TRBD1 might be the D (6 bases). Trimming removed 2 bases at V and 4 bases at J, with 17 bases between. The CDR3 is 16 residues long. CDR1 is KGHSH and CDR2 is LQKENI in the germline V gene. In DNA form, the CDR3 reads TGTGCCAGCTCACCAGGGGGCCCGCATGGCAGCTATGGCTACACCTTC. Amino acids: CASSPGGPHGSYGYTF.

This clonotype came up a few times. The rearrangement uses TRBV20-1 and TRBJ1-2; no clear D. The CDR3 is 15 residues long. The V and J ends lost 0 bases and 6 bases respectively, with 17 bases between them. CDR1 is DFQATT and CDR2 is SNEGSKA in the germline V gene (reference sequence). The CDR3 sequence is CSARDSAGRTDGYTF. In nucleotides, the CDR3 is TGCAGTGCTAGAGATTCTGCTGGGAGGACCGATGGCTACACCTTC.